This T cell receptor (beta chain) was recovered during a study of graft-versus-host responses after intestinal transplantation. Study at large: Transplants given to recipients were multivisceral, liver-intestinal, or isolated intestinal.

Germline V gives CDR1 ENHRY, CDR2 SYGVKD. CDR3 length equals 15 residues. Trimming took off 6 bases at V and 8 bases at J, with 20 bases between the two ends. As concerns this clone: Its specificity is not known.

Measured with immunoSEQ multiplex PCR; TCRdb has only the in-frame clones, and not every one. The table records around 90,000 clones, 85% to 95% of them present only once. Points from the study as a whole: Ileal or blood samples showed some GvH clones first, and such clones were also found in recipient marrow. Declining HvG levels early post-transplant were linked to peak circulating GvH clone levels.

This sequence was found in a human donor who was the organ donor for an intestinal transplant. The chain links TRBV10-3 to TRBJ2-1; a possible D gene is TRBD2 (5 bases). The specimen was unstimulated CD8+ T cells sorted from spleen or lymph node cells, collected before transplant. This CDR3 is CAIRIQRGISYEQFF. CDR3 coding DNA: TGTGCCATCAGGATCCAACGGGGAATTAGCTATGAGCAGTTCTTC.